The 17 T cell receptor beta chains presented below share a single source sample, sequenced in a study of blood T cells in healthy people across ages. For the second PCR, which ran for about 7 to 11 cycles, a sample-barcoded 5' primer and a J-beta primer mix were used. TCRdb called the 5' RACE reads again in MiXCR, with one record for every CDR3 protein. The table lists about 2 million distinct CDR3 sequences, 40% to 55% of them singletons. Sequencing was performed on blood. These receptors originate from a woman aged 40 to 50 in good health.

The J gene is TRBJ2-3, the V gene TRBV28; either TRBD1 or TRBD2 may fit D (5 bases each). Germline V gene sequence: CDR1 MDHEN, CDR2 SYDVKM. V dropped 3 bases and J dropped 2 bases, with 18 bases sitting between them. CDR3 length equals 17 residues. This CDR3 is CASSFLAGTPNTDTQYF. The CDR3 DNA follows: TGTGCCAGCAGTTTCCTGGCCGGGACCCCGAACACAGATACGCAGTATTTT.

This clonotype was recorded a few times. Here the CDR3 reads CASSWSNEQFF. The CDR3 nucleotides read TGTGCCAGCAGCTGGTCAAATGAGCAGTTCTTC. The V and J genes are TRBV7-9 and TRBJ2-1; D not certain. The V end lost 4 bases, the J end lost 7 bases, and 5 bases lay between the germline ends. Per germline, CDR1 SEHNR and CDR2 FQNEAQ (reference sequence). This CDR3 region has 11 residues. Based on the CDR3 plus reference TRBV7-9 and TRBJ2-1, the full variable domain is DTGVSQNPRHKITKRGQNVTFRCDPISEHNRLYWYRQTLGQGPEFLTYFQNEAQLEKSRLLSDRFSAERPKGSFSTLEIQRTEQGDSAMYLCASSWSNEQFFGPGTRLTVL.

V usage is TRBV7-2 and J usage is TRBJ2-3, with D tentatively TRBD1 (5 bases). V was clipped by 3 bases and J by 3 bases, with 13 bases between them. CDR1 SGHTA and CDR2 FQGNSA come from the germline V gene. The CDR3 consists of 15 residues. CDR3 bases: TGTGCCAGCAGCTTCAATCCAGGGTTGACAGATACGCAGTATTTT. Its translation is CASSFNPGLTDTQYF.

This clonotype was seen a handful of times. The chain joins TRBV5-1 to TRBJ1-2; D ambiguous. CDR3 size: 12 residues. The germline V gene has CDR1 SGHRS and CDR2 YFSETQ. Trimming pared 6 bases from V and 3 bases from J, leaving 9 bases between. CDR3: CASIGTDYGYTF. The CDR3 bases are TGCGCCAGCATAGGTACAGACTATGGCTACACCTTC. Complete variable domain (other parts from reference TRBV5-1 and TRBJ1-2): KAGVTQTPRYLIKTRGQQVTLSCSPISGHRSVSWYQQTPGQGLQFLFEYFSETQRNKGNFPGRFSGRQFSNSRSEMNVSTLELGDSALYLCASIGTDYGYTFGSGTRLTVV.

This clonotype was seen many times. This chain connects TRBV7-2 to TRBJ2-7; TRBD1 matches at 7 bases. Germline V gene sequence: CDR1 SGHTA, CDR2 FQGNSA. There are 11 residues in the CDR3. The trim removed 4 bases at V and 7 bases at J, leaving 1 base unmatched. CDR3 coding DNA: TGTGCCAGCAGCTCACAGGGGGAGCAGTACTTC. Encoded protein: CASSSQGEQYF.

This clonotype was detected a few times. The CDR3: CSAREDHFQETQYF. In DNA form, the CDR3 reads TGCAGTGCTAGAGAGGACCACTTCCAAGAGACCCAGTACTTC. J is TRBJ2-5 and V is TRBV20-1; no clear D gene. Germline V gene lookup returns CDR1 DFQATT and CDR2 SNEGSKA (reference sequence). CDR3 length equals 14 residues. Deletions cut 0 bases from V and 1 base from J, with 9 bases between.

The chain combines TRBV6-2 or TRBV6-3 with TRBJ2-1; maybe TRBD2 (6 bases). Trimming cost V 2 bases and J 4 bases, with 15 bases left between them. Germline V CDR1 and CDR2: MNHEY, SVGEGT. This CDR3 spans 16 amino acids. The CDR3 loop reads CASSYDEGGGYNEQFF. CDR3 sequence (DNA): TGTGCCAGCAGTTACGACGAGGGAGGCGGGTACAATGAGCAGTTCTTC.

Regarding this clonotype: It may be a read error: a sequence one base away is much more abundant. This chain joins TRBV3-1 and TRBJ2-3; D is unclear. The V gene lost 0 bases and the J gene lost 3 bases, with 4 bases spanning the gap. The CDR3 sequence is 13 residues long. The V gene's germline CDR1 is LGHDT and CDR2 YNNKEL (reference sequence). The CDR3 bases are TGTGCCAGCAGCCAAGATGAGACAGATACGCAGTATTTT. This translates into CASSQDETDTQYF.

The chain combines TRBV6-1 with TRBJ2-3, with 9 bases lining up with TRBD2. V was clipped by 6 bases and J by 4 bases; unmatched bases: 5. This CDR3 comprises 14 residues. Germline V gene data show CDR1 as MNHNS and CDR2 as SASEGT. The DNA for the CDR3 is TGTGCCAGCAGGCAGGGACTAGCCCCAGATACGCAGTATTTT. It is translated as CASRQGLAPDTQYF.

The rearrangement joins TRBV20-1 to TRBJ1-2; D is unresolved. Per germline, CDR1 DFQATT and CDR2 SNEGSKA (reference sequence). This CDR3 has 12 residues. V was trimmed by 1 base and J by 8 bases, leaving 11 bases between them. The CDR3 DNA reads as TGCAGTGCTAGAGGGGAATTTGAAGGCTACACCTTC. Translation gives CSARGEFEGYTF.

The chain carries TRBV20-1 and TRBJ2-5, with 9 bases fitting TRBD1. Germline trimming cut 4 bases from V and 4 bases from J; bases unmatched to any gene: 19. CDR1 is DFQATT and CDR2 is SNEGSKA in the germline V gene (reference sequence). The length of the CDR3 is 18 residues. CDR3 protein: CSATLLGQGSSIGETQYF. CDR3 nucleotides: TGCAGTGCTACACTGCTGGGACAGGGTTCCAGCATTGGAGAGACCCAGTACTTC.

The DNA for the CDR3 is TGCGCCAGCAGCCAAGAAGGACTAGCGGGAATGGGCCAGTTCTTC. Its translation is CASSQEGLAGMGQFF. The chain employs TRBV4-3 and TRBJ2-1; 12 bases line up with TRBD2. V shed 0 bases and J 13 bases; nucleotides not matched to a gene: 7. CDR3 size: 15 residues. CDR1 LGHNA and CDR2 YSLEER come from the germline V gene.

The V gene is TRBV6-5, the J gene TRBJ2-6; D tentatively reads TRBD1 or TRBD2 (5 bases each). Trimming removed 5 bases from V and 0 bases from J, with 11 bases in between. The germline gives CDR1 MNHEY, CDR2 SVGAGI. The CDR3 runs 16 residues. The chain's CDR3 is CASSRGRISGANVLTF. The CDR3 DNA follows: TGTGCCAGCAGTAGGGGACGGATCTCTGGGGCCAACGTCCTGACTTTC.

The chain has TRBV20-1 and TRBJ1-2, with 7 bases identical to TRBD1. The germline V gene has CDR1 DFQATT and CDR2 SNEGSKA (reference sequence). V trimming: 6 bases; J trimming: 4 bases; junction bases outside the gene matches: 8. The CDR3 has 13 residues. CDR3 sequence: CSAERDRVYGYTF. The CDR3 nucleotides are TGCAGTGCCGAACGCGACAGGGTCTATGGCTACACCTTC.

This clonotype appeared a single time. This chain connects TRBV20-1 to TRBJ1-6; perhaps TRBD1 as D (5 bases). Deletions cut 0 bases from V and 10 bases from J, with 16 bases between. This CDR3 has 15 amino acids. The germline CDR1 and CDR2 sequences are DFQATT and SNEGSKA (reference sequence). This chain's CDR3 is CSARDFGRVGSPLHF. DNA of the CDR3: TGCAGTGCTAGAGATTTTGGCAGGGTAGGGTCACCCCTCCACTTT.

With regard to this clonotype: Germline and junction disagree at one end, which may indicate a read error. This chain joins TRBV7-2 and TRBJ2-7; 9 bases agree with TRBD2. Germline V gives CDR1 SGHTA, CDR2 FQGNSA. The CDR3 totals 15 residues. CDR3 sequence reads: CASSFGASGDYEQYF. CDR3 nucleotide sequence: TGTGCTAGCAGCTTTGGCGCTAGCGGGGACTACGAGCAGTACTTC.

A few counts support this clonotype. CDR3 loop: CSAQLAGVNIYEQYF. CDR3 in DNA: TGCAGTGCTCAACTAGCGGGGGTAAATATCTACGAGCAGTACTTC. This chain connects TRBV20-1 to TRBJ2-7, with TRBD2 matching over 11 bases. Germline V gene sequence: CDR1 DFQATT, CDR2 SNEGSKA (reference sequence). The CDR3 spans 15 residues. Trimming took 5 bases from V and 3 from J; bases not matched to a gene: 9.